A selection of T cell receptor beta chains follows, all from one sample in a study of cytomegalovirus exposure and HLA in healthy donors. The data were produced by immunoSEQ multiplex PCR, yet TCRdb's version contains in-frame clones alone and is incomplete. The table shows about 270,000 clones, with approximately 90% occurring only once. Sequenced input: PBMCs. The source of these receptors is a man in his forties in good health and CMV-seropositive. Both conserved end residues are part of each CDR3. The D gene is left open where the match is weak. Rows may omit the clone size; those that give it use once, few, many or a size class.

. | . | TRBJ2-1 | TRBV14 | TGTGCCAGCAGCCAAGACACACTAGTTGGGCAGTTCTTC | CASSQDTLVGQFF
TRBD2 | . | TRBJ2-7 | TRBV27 | TGTGCCAGCAGTTTAACTAGCGCAGCCTACGAGCAGTACTTC | CASSLTSAAYEQYF
TRBD2 | . | TRBJ2-4 | TRBV28 | TGTGCCAGCAGTTTAGGTTATAGCGGGAGGGCAAACATTCAGTACTTC | CASSLGYSGRANIQYF
. | . | TRBJ1-1 | TRBV15 | TGTGCCACCAGCAGAGATCGGGTAGTAGTGAACACTGAAGCTTTCTTT | CATSRDRVVVNTEAFF
. | few | TRBJ2-1 | TRBV7-2 | TGTGCCAGCAGCTTACAGGGGTACAATGAGCAGTTCTTC | CASSLQGYNEQFF
. | . | TRBJ1-2 | TRBV28 | TGTGCCAGCAGTTTCCGCTATGGCTACACCTTC | CASSFRYGYTF
TRBD2 | once | TRBJ2-5 | TRBV19 | TGTGCCAGTAGTTCCAGCGGGGAAGAGACCCAGTACTTC | CASSSSGEETQYF
. | . | TRBJ2-1 | TRBV5-4 | TGTGCCAGCAGCTTGTCCGTCAATGAGCAGTTCTTC | CASSLSVNEQFF
TRBD1 | . | TRBJ2-5 | TRBV5-4 | TGTGCCAGCAGGGGGACAGGGAAGGAGACCCAGTACTTC | CASRGTGKETQYF
. | . | TRBJ2-2 | TRBV27 | TGTGCCAGCAGTAGCGGCACCGGGGAGCTGTTTTTT | CASSSGTGELFF
TRBD2 | . | TRBJ2-5 | TRBV25-1 | TGTGCCAGCAGTGAATACCCGGGGGGGCAAGAGACCCAGTACTTC | CASSEYPGGQETQYF
TRBD1 | . | TRBJ2-3 | TRBV7-2 | TGTGCCAGCAGCTCGCGGACAGGTACAGATACGCAGTATTTT | CASSSRTGTDTQYF
TRBD1 | . | TRBJ1-1 | TRBV13 | TGTGCCAGCAGCTCCTGGGACAGGAACACTGAAGCTTTCTTT | CASSSWDRNTEAFF
TRBD1 | . | TRBJ2-5 | TRBV5-4 | TGTGCCAGCAGCTCTGGACAGGGGGCCAGAGAGACCCAGTACTTC | CASSSGQGARETQYF
TRBD1 | . | TRBJ2-3 | TRBV7-2 | TGTGCCAGCAGCTTCCAGACAGGGCCCCTCGCCGATACGCAGTATTTT | CASSFQTGPLADTQYF
. | . | TRBJ2-7 | TRBV12-5 | TGTGCTAGTGGTTTAGACATCTCCTACGAGCAGTACTTC | CASGLDISYEQYF
TRBD1 | . | TRBJ2-5 | TRBV13 | TGTGCCAGCAGCGCTAGACAGGGGGGAATGGAAGAGCAGTACTTC | CASSARQGGMEEQYF
TRBD2 | . | TRBJ2-1 | TRBV27 | TGTGCCAGCAGTTTATCGGGACTAGCCAATGAGCAGTTCTTC | CASSLSGLANEQFF
. | . | TRBJ2-2 | TRBV28 | TGTGCCAGCAGTTTCATGTACACCGGGGAGCTGTTTTTT | CASSFMYTGELFF
. | . | TRBJ2-7 | TRBV28 | TGTGCCAGCAGCTCCGGACAGCGCTCCTACGAGCAGTACTTC | CASSSGQRSYEQYF
. | . | TRBJ2-6 | TRBV5-4 | TGTGCCAGCAGCTTGGGCGAATCTGGGGCCAACGTCCTGACTTTC | CASSLGESGANVLTF
. | . | TRBJ2-7 | TRBV19 | TGTGCCAGTAGTATAGTGAGTAGCGGAGGTTCCTACGAGCAGTACTTC | CASSIVSSGGSYEQYF